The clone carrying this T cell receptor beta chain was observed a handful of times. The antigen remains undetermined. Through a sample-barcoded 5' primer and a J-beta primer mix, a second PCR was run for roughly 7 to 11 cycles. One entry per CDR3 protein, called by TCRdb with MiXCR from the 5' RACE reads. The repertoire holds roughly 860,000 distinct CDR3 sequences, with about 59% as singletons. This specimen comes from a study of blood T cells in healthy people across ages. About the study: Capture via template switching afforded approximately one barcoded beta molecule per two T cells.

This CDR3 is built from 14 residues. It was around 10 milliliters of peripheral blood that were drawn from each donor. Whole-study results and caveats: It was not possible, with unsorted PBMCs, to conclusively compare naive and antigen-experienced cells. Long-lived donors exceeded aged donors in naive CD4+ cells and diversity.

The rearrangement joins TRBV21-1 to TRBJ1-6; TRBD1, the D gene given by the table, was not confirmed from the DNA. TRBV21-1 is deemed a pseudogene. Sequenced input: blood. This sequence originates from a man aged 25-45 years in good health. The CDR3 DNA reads TGTGCCAGCAGGAGACGGGACAGGTGCTCACCCCTCCACTTT. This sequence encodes CASRRRDRCSPLHF.